This is a list of T cell receptor beta chains from one sample in a study of T cell responses to AZD1222 COVID-19 vaccine. Clones were read by immunoSEQ multiplex PCR, and TCRdb kept only the in-frame ones, dropping some. The sample consists of around 130,000 clones, about 89% of them appearing once. The sequences come from peripheral blood, collected 28 days after the second dose of the MenACWY control vaccine. The receptors shown here come from an adult who received the MenACWY meningococcal vaccine as a control. CDR3s include the opening cysteine and the closing phenylalanine or tryptophan. The order of the fields is D gene, V gene, J gene, clone size, CDR3 protein, CDR3 DNA. A D gene is named only where the DNA matches it firmly. Clone size appears in some rows only: once, few, many, or a class for an expanded clone.

>.|TRBV5-8|TRBJ2-5|.
CASNPPPYQETQYF
TGTGCCAGCAATCCACCCCCCTACCAAGAGACCCAGTACTTC
>.|TRBV6-1|TRBJ2-3|.
CASSETLSTDTQYF
TGTGCCAGCAGTGAAACCCTTAGCACAGATACGCAGTATTTT
>.|TRBV2|TRBJ2-2|.
CASIGVADTGELFF
TGTGCCAGCATCGGGGTAGCAGACACCGGGGAGCTGTTTTTT
>.|TRBV18|TRBJ1-5|.
CASSPTGVYGNQPQHF
TGTGCCAGCTCACCAACCGGGGTATATGGCAATCAGCCCCAGCATTTT
>.|TRBV11-2|TRBJ1-4|.
CASSLSAGNEKLFF
TGTGCCAGCAGCCTCTCGGCAGGGAATGAAAAACTGTTTTTT
>.|TRBV19|TRBJ2-2|.
CASMVVGGRAGELFF
TGTGCCAGTATGGTTGTCGGGGGTCGGGCCGGGGAGCTGTTTTTT
>TRBD1|TRBV28|TRBJ1-6|.
CASGQVDSPLHF
TGTGCCAGTGGACAGGTGGATTCACCCCTCCACTTT
>.|TRBV7-6|TRBJ1-1|.
CASSPRGRDPSEAFF
TGTGCCAGCAGCCCAAGGGGCAGGGATCCCTCGGAAGCTTTCTTT
>.|TRBV12-2|TRBJ1-2|.
CASRLDRVPREGYTF
TGTGCAAGTCGCTTAGATAGGGTCCCCAGGGAGGGCTACACCTTC
>TRBD1|TRBV28|TRBJ2-7|.
CASQGGAEQYF
TGTGCCAGCCAAGGGGGCGCCGAGCAGTACTTC
>.|TRBV28|TRBJ1-6|.
CASHPGPNNSPLHF
TGTGCCAGCCACCCCGGCCCGAATAATTCACCCCTCCACTTT
>TRBD1|TRBV19|TRBJ2-7|few
CASRDRALSYEQYF
TGTGCCAGTAGGGACAGGGCCCTCTCCTACGAGCAGTACTTC
>TRBD1|TRBV10-1|TRBJ2-7|once
CASSEGTATGQYF
TGCGCCAGCAGTGAAGGGACAGCAACAGGGCAGTACTTC
>TRBD2|TRBV10-2|TRBJ2-5|.
CASSLGLPETQYF
TGCGCCAGCAGTCTGGGACTACCGGAGACCCAGTACTTC
>TRBD1|TRBV19|TRBJ1-5|.
CASSTDRGGGNQPQHF
TGTGCCAGTAGTACGGACAGGGGCGGTGGCAATCAGCCCCAGCATTTT
>.|TRBV7-2|TRBJ2-4|.
CASSFGKNIQYF
TGTGCCAGCAGCTTCGGCAAAAACATTCAGTACTTC
>.|TRBV19|TRBJ1-5|.
CASKSGHEGVNQPQHF
TGTGCCAGTAAGTCCGGCCATGAGGGGGTAAATCAGCCCCAGCATTTT
>TRBD1|TRBV10-3|TRBJ1-6|.
CAINDRDRDNSPLHF
TGTGCCATAAACGACCGGGACAGGGATAATTCACCCCTCCACTTT
>TRBD2|TRBV29-1|TRBJ2-3|.
CSVTTSGSTDTQYF
TGCAGCGTTACGACTAGCGGGAGCACAGATACGCAGTATTTT
>.|TRBV6-5|TRBJ1-1|.
CASSRFGGRTEAFF
TGTGCCAGCAGTCGTTTCGGGGGGCGGACTGAAGCTTTCTTT
>TRBD1|TRBV27|TRBJ2-5|once
CASSPRTGGLETQYF
TGTGCCAGCAGTCCCCGGACAGGGGGCTTGGAGACCCAGTACTTC
>.|TRBV18|TRBJ1-6|.
CASSPVAGTQSSPLHF
TGTGCCAGCTCACCAGTGGCGGGTACTCAGAGTTCACCCCTCCACTTT
>.|TRBV7-2|TRBJ1-4|.
CASTASNEKLFF
TGTGCCAGCACCGCCTCTAATGAAAAACTGTTTTTT
>.|TRBV3-1/TRBV3-2|TRBJ1-1|.
CASSQHATNTEAFF
TGTGCCAGCAGCCAACACGCGACGAACACTGAAGCTTTCTTT
>.|TRBV9|TRBJ2-5|once
CASSVQGPETQYF
TGTGCCAGCAGCGTACAGGGACCAGAGACCCAGTACTTC
>.|TRBV18|TRBJ2-5|.
CASSPRGILGETQYF
TGTGCCAGCTCACCTCGGGGGATTTTAGGAGAGACCCAGTACTTC